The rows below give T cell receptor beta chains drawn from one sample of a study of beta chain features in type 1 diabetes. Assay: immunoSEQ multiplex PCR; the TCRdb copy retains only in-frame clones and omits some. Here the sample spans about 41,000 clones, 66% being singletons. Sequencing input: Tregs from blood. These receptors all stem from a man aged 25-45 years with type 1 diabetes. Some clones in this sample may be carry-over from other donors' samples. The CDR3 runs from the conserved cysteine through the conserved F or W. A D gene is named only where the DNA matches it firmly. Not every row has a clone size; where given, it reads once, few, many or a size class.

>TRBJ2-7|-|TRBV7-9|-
CASSVPAGVEYF
TGTGCCAGCAGCGTCCCGGCGGGCGTCGAGTACTTC
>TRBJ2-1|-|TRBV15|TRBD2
CATSRVKRRGDHNEQFF
TGTGCCACCAGCAGAGTAAAGAGGCGGGGGGATCACAATGAGCAGTTCTTC
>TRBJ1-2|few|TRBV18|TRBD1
CASSPLGQGGYGYTF
TGTGCCAGCTCACCTCTTGGACAGGGAGGCTATGGCTACACCTTC
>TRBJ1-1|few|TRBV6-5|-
CASSYARGTEAFF
TGTGCCAGCAGCTACGCGCGGGGCACTGAAGCTTTCTTT
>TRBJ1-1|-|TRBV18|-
CASSPRSGESSTEAFF
TGTGCCAGCTCACCACGGTCCGGGGAGTCGAGCACTGAAGCTTTCTTT
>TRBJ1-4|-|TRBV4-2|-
CASSQETEGGEKLFF
TGTGCCAGCAGCCAAGAGACAGAAGGTGGTGAAAAACTGTTTTTT
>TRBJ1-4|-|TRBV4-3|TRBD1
CASSQTGGFNEKLFF
TGCGCCAGCAGCCAAACAGGGGGATTTAATGAAAAACTGTTTTTT
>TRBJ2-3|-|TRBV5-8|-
CASSLGAYSTDTQYF
TGTGCCAGCAGCTTGGGGGCTTATAGCACAGATACGCAGTATTTT
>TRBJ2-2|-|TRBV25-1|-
CASSGFRGGELFF
TGTGCCAGCAGTGGCTTTCGAGGCGGGGAGCTGTTTTTT
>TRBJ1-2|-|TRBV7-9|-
CASSLDRSAGYTF
TGTGCCAGCAGCCTCGACAGGTCGGCTGGCTACACCTTC
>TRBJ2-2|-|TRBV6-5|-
CASRQGITGELFF
TGTGCCAGCAGACAGGGAATCACCGGGGAGCTGTTTTTT
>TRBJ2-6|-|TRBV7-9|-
CASSFIRLGGANVLTF
TGTGCCAGCAGCTTTATACGACTGGGTGGGGCCAACGTCCTGACTTTC
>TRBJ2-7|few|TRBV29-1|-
CSVWVGQDSYEQYF
TGCAGCGTTTGGGTTGGTCAGGACTCCTACGAGCAGTACTTC
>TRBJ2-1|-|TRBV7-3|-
CASSLRGGFNNEQFF
TGTGCCAGCAGCTTAAGAGGAGGGTTCAACAATGAGCAGTTCTTC
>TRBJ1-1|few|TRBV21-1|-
CASKEEGLGTEAFF
TGTGCCAGCAAGGAGGAAGGTTTAGGCACTGAAGCTTTCTTT
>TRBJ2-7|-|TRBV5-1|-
CASSPVNAGPPYEQYF
TGCGCCAGCAGCCCAGTTAACGCGGGGCCTCCCTACGAGCAGTACTTC
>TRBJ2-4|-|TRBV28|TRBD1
CASTGQGTLAKNIQYF
TGTGCCAGCACCGGACAGGGGACCTTAGCCAAAAACATTCAGTACTTC
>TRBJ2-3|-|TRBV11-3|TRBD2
CASSFSGGTDTQYF
TGTGCCAGCAGCTTCTCCGGGGGGACAGATACGCAGTATTTT
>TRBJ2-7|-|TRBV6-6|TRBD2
CASSYSSGGGYEQYF
TGTGCCAGCAGTTACTCGAGCGGGGGGGGCTACGAGCAGTACTTC
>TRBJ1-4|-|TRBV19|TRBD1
CASSITPLRQGARQEKLFF
TGTGCCAGTAGTATAACCCCCCTCCGACAGGGGGCAAGGCAAGAAAAACTGTTTTTT
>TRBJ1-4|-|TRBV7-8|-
CASSLVKQGGEKLFF
TGTGCCAGCAGCTTAGTGAAGCAGGGAGGAGAAAAACTGTTTTTT
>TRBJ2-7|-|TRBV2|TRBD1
CASSRGQGLEQYF
TGTGCCAGCAGCCGCGGACAGGGATTGGAGCAGTACTTC
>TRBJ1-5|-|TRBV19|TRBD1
CASTGRAGGQPQHF
TGTGCCAGCACCGGCAGGGCAGGGGGTCAGCCCCAGCATTTT
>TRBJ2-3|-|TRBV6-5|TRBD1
CASSDRGLEADTQYF
TGTGCCAGCAGCGACAGGGGGCTGGAGGCAGATACGCAGTATTTT
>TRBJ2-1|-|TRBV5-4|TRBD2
CASSYSGGAYNEQFF
TGTGCCAGTAGCTATAGCGGGGGGGCCTACAATGAGCAGTTCTTC
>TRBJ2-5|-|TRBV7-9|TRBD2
CASSPTSGAMKTQYF
TGTGCCAGCAGCCCCACTAGCGGGGCTATGAAGACCCAGTACTTC
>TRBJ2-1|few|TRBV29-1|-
CSVRSGSYNEQFF
TGCAGCGTTCGTAGCGGATCCTACAATGAGCAGTTCTTC
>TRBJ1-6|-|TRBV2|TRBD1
CARGPGTAYNSPLHF
TGTGCCAGGGGACCCGGGACAGCCTATAATTCACCCCTCCACTTT
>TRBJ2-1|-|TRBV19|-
CASSEVRSGSNEQFF
TGTGCCAGTAGCGAAGTCCGGAGCGGCAGCAATGAGCAGTTCTTC
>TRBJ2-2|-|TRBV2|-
CASRPRPNTGELFF
TGTGCCAGCCGACCGCGGCCGAACACCGGGGAGCTGTTTTTT
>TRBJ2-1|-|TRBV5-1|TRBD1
CASSSGQGANYEQFF
TGCGCCAGCAGCTCCGGACAGGGGGCCAACTATGAGCAGTTCTTC
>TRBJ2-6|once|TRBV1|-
CTSRRTRLCTSRANVLTF
TGCACCAGCAGGCGGACACGTTTGTGCACAAGTCGGGCCAACGTCCTGACTTTC
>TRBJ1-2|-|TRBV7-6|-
CASSLAGGRGYTF
TGTGCCAGCAGCTTAGCGGGCGGGCGGGGCTACACCTTC
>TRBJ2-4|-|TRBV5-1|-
CASSGGPRDIQYF
TGCGCCAGCAGCGGGGGCCCACGGGACATTCAGTACTTC
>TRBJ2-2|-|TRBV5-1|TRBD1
CASRPAGTGTTGELFF
TGCGCCAGCAGGCCCGCCGGGACAGGGACCACCGGGGAGCTGTTTTTT
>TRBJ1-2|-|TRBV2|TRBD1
CASRGGQLYGYTF
TGTGCCAGCAGGGGGGGACAGCTTTATGGCTACACCTTC
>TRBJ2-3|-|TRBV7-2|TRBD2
CASSLAAGTSADTQYF
TGTGCCAGCAGCTTAGCGGCAGGGACTAGCGCAGATACGCAGTATTTT
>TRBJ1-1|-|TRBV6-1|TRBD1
CASNPSTGRAFF
TGTGCCAGCAACCCCTCGACAGGGCGGGCTTTCTTT
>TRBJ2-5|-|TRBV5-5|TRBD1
CASSRTGGEETQYF
TGTGCCAGCAGCCGGACAGGGGGCGAAGAGACCCAGTACTTC
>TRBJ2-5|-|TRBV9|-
CASSVGGGNQETQYF
TGTGCCAGCAGCGTGGGAGGAGGGAACCAAGAGACCCAGTACTTC
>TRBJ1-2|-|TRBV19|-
CASSNRGRRYGYTF
TGTGCCAGTAGTAACCGTGGACGGAGGTATGGCTACACCTTC
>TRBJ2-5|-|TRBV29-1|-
CSVPGSGGRETQYF
TGCAGCGTGCCTGGGTCGGGGGGCCGGGAGACCCAGTACTTC
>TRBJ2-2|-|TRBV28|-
CASSDCNLGGVDTGELFF
TGTGCCAGCAGTGACTGCAATCTAGGAGGCGTCGACACCGGGGAGCTGTTTTTT
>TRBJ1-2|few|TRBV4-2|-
CASSQERLGLSSGGYTF
TGTGCCAGCAGCCAAGAAAGGTTGGGACTGTCCAGCGGTGGCTACACCTTC
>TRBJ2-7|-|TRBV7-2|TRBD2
CASSQGSGATYEQYF
TGTGCCAGCAGCCAGGGTAGCGGGGCGACCTACGAGCAGTACTTC
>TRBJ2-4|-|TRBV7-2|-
CASSLAGQNIQYF
TGTGCCAGCAGCTTAGCGGGGCAAAACATTCAGTACTTC
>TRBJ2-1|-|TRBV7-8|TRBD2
CASSPSGLAGGLGEQFF
TGTGCCAGCAGCCCATCCGGACTAGCGGGGGGCCTAGGTGAGCAGTTCTTC
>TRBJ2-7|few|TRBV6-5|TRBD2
CASSFAGTSVYEQYF
TGTGCCAGCAGCTTCGCCGGGACTAGCGTGTACGAGCAGTACTTC
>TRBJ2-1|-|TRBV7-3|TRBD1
CASSPGQGPYNEQFF
TGTGCCAGCAGCCCGGGACAGGGACCATACAATGAGCAGTTCTTC
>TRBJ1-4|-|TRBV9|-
CASSAGLGEKLFF
TGTGCCAGCAGCGCAGGGTTGGGGGAAAAACTGTTTTTT
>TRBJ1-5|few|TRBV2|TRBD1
CASTGQSNQPQHF
TGTGCCAGCACGGGACAGAGCAATCAGCCCCAGCATTTT
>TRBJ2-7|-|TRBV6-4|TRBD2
CASSASSGGIRDLSYEQYF
TGTGCCAGCAGTGCGAGTAGCGGGGGAATAAGGGACCTCTCCTACGAGCAGTACTTC
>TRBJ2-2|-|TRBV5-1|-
CASSFRVSSNTGELFF
TGCGCCAGCAGCTTCCGGGTTTCGTCGAACACCGGGGAGCTGTTTTTT
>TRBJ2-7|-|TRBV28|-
CASSLYSYEQYF
TGTGCCAGCAGTTTATACAGCTACGAGCAGTACTTC
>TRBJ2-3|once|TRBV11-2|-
CASSGRGAVTDTQYF
TGTGCCAGCAGCGGACGTGGGGCGGTCACAGATACGCAGTATTTT